The 31 T cell receptor beta chains below all came from one sample that was sequenced in a study of human T cells and chemical hapten exposure. A single record per CDR3 protein comes from TCRdb applying MiXCR to the RACE reads. The sample holds some 400,000 distinct CDR3 sequences; about 4.8% are singletons and the top ten take approximately 2.5%. As for time point: patch test 1, 2 weeks after DPC sensitization. Noted treatment: therapeutic diphenylcyclopropenone sensitization with weekly scalp DPC. The specimen was whole blood, collected in connection with sensitization to the hapten diphenylcyclopropenone (DPC). Receptors were obtained from a woman in her fifties or sixties with alopecia areata. Some clones in this sample may be carry-over from other donors' samples.

The table lists this clonotype with many counts. This chain links TRBV12-3 or TRBV12-4 with TRBJ2-3; 11 bases map to TRBD2. Unmatched junction bases numbered 6, after V lost 7 bases and J lost 3 bases. This CDR3 has 15 amino acids. The CDR3: CASIPLAGVTDTQYF. The CDR3 DNA reads TGTGCCAGCATCCCACTAGCGGGAGTTACAGATACGCAGTATTTT.

The sample holds many counts of this clonotype. This chain joins TRBV12-3 or TRBV12-4 and TRBJ2-3; TRBD2 matches at 10 bases. This CDR3 comprises 17 residues. J was trimmed by 2 bases and V by 0 bases; bases with no gene match: 5. The CDR3 reads CASSLARTSGSTDTQYF. The CDR3, as DNA: TGTGCCAGCAGTTTAGCGCGGACTAGCGGATCCACAGATACGCAGTATTTT.

This chain connects TRBV4-3 to TRBJ1-3; D is perhaps TRBD1 (6 bases). This CDR3 is 13 amino acids long. Germline V lookup: CDR1 LGHNA, CDR2 YSLEER. V lost 6 bases and J 8 bases, leaving 14 bases between the germline ends. CDR3 amino acids: CASSPNGGHTIYF. CDR3 bases: TGCGCCAGCAGTCCTAACGGGGGGCACACCATATATTTT.

This clonotype was detected many times. The rearrangement uses TRBV12-5 and TRBJ2-7; D tentatively reads TRBD1 or TRBD2 (5 bases each). The CDR3 length is 13 residues. The germline V and J ends were trimmed by 2 bases and 5 bases, with 10 bases remaining between them. The germline gives CDR1 LGHNT, CDR2 FRNRAP. The CDR3 bases are TGTGCTAGTGGTTTGACGGGGACCCACGAGCAGTACTTC. Protein: CASGLTGTHEQYF.

V usage is TRBV6-1 and J usage is TRBJ1-1; maybe TRBD1 (5 bases). Trimming stripped 7 bases from V and 0 bases from J, with 12 bases between. The CDR3 runs to 14 residues. Germline CDR1 reads MNHNS; CDR2 reads SASEGT. The CDR3 region is CASIREPMNTEAFF. The CDR3 bases are TGTGCCAGCATCAGGGAACCGATGAACACTGAAGCTTTCTTT.

V usage is TRBV11-2 and J usage is TRBJ1-6, with no clear D. Trimming removed 0 bases at V and 7 bases at J, with 10 bases between. The germline CDR1 and CDR2 sequences are SGHAT and FQNNGV. The CDR3 runs 15 residues. The CDR3 coding sequence is TGTGCCAGCAGCTTAGATCCCAGTTGGAATTCACCCCTCCACTTT. Translated: CASSLDPSWNSPLHF.

This clonotype has at least ten counts. V gene TRBV20-1 combines with J gene TRBJ1-1; tentatively, D is TRBD1 (6 bases). Deletions cut 1 base from V and 3 bases from J, with 15 bases between. Germline V gene sequence: CDR1 DFQATT, CDR2 SNEGSKA (reference sequence). This CDR3 is built from 15 residues. The CDR3 loop reads CSARAVGQMDTEAFF. For the CDR3, the DNA is TGCAGTGCTAGAGCCGTTGGACAGATGGACACTGAAGCTTTCTTT.

This clonotype came up many times. The chain links TRBV27 to TRBJ2-2, with no clear D. V was shortened by 6 bases and J by 2 bases, with 7 bases between the two germline ends. The CDR3 sequence is 13 residues long. Germline V gene sequence: CDR1 MNHEY, CDR2 SMNVEV (reference sequence). In DNA form, the CDR3 reads TGTGCCAGCAGACAGTCCAACACCGGGGAGCTGTTTTTT. Encoded protein: CASRQSNTGELFF.

This clonotype was seen repeatedly, ten times or more. The rearrangement joins TRBV7-2 to TRBJ1-5; D gene unclear. The CDR3 sequence is 13 residues long. The germline CDR1 and CDR2 sequences are SGHTA and FQGNSA. Trimming shortened V by 6 bases and J by 6 bases, and 12 bases separated the two germline ends. The CDR3 nucleotides are TGTGCCAGCAGACTATCACCGGGTCAGCCCCAGCATTTT. It codes for CASRLSPGQPQHF.

There are many counts of this clonotype. This chain links TRBV4-3 with TRBJ2-2; 12 bases are shared with TRBD2. The germline CDR1 and CDR2 sequences are LGHNA and YSLEER. The CDR3 is 18 residues long. With V trimmed by 1 base and J by 5 bases, 8 bases remained unmatched. In nucleotides, the CDR3 is TGCGCCAGCAGCCAAGGAACGACTAGCGGGAGTTGGACCGGGGAGCTGTTTTTT. Encoded protein: CASSQGTTSGSWTGELFF.

This clonotype showed up just a few times. The chain couples TRBV7-2 to TRBJ2-7, with TRBD2 matching over 8 bases. J gave up 6 bases and V 5 bases, and 9 bases lay outside the gene matches. The V gene's germline CDR1 is SGHTA and CDR2 FQGNSA. This CDR3 spans 14 amino acids. The CDR3, as DNA: TGTGCCAGCAGCCTGCGGCTCGGGGGGGGCGAGCAGTACTTC. This sequence encodes CASSLRLGGGEQYF.

This clonotype has more than one count but fewer than ten. This sequence joins TRBV10-3 and TRBJ2-7, with D possibly matching TRBD2 (6 bases). Germline V gene lookup returns CDR1 ENHRY and CDR2 SYGVKD. V was cut by 2 bases and J by 2 bases, with 7 bases left in between. CDR3 length: 13 amino acids. The DNA of the CDR3 is TGTGCCATCAGTGAGCGGGGGACCTACGAGCAGTACTTC. It codes for CAISERGTYEQYF.

The CDR3 is CASSPTLWTEAFF. The CDR3, as DNA: TGTGCCAGCAGCCCGACATTGTGGACTGAAGCTTTCTTT. The gene calls are TRBV6-2 or TRBV6-3 and TRBJ1-1, with D uncertain. The germline V gene has CDR1 MNHEY and CDR2 SVGEGT. The CDR3 contains 13 residues. Between the trimmed V and J ends, which lost 6 bases and 5 bases, there was a span of 13 bases.

In this sample, this clonotype turned up a few times. The rearrangement uses TRBV28 and TRBJ1-1; possibly TRBD1 for D (6 bases). This CDR3 is 13 amino acids long. The germline gives CDR1 MDHEN, CDR2 SYDVKM. The V gene lost 3 bases and the J gene lost 4 bases, with 9 bases spanning the gap. CDR3 sequence (DNA): TGTGCCAGCAGTTTTTTCAGGGGCACTGAAGCTTTCTTT. Encoded protein: CASSFFRGTEAFF.

This clonotype was seen at least ten times. The V and J genes are TRBV4-1 and TRBJ2-6; D uncertain. This CDR3 region has 17 residues. Germline CDR1 is MGHRA and CDR2 is YSYEKL. Trimming cost V 0 bases and J 2 bases, with 11 bases left between them. For the CDR3, the DNA is TGCGCCAGCAGCCAAGATGTAGGCAGGACTGGGGCCAACGTCCTGACTTTC. Its translation: CASSQDVGRTGANVLTF.

This clonotype was seen repeatedly, ten times or more. V usage is TRBV10-1 and J usage is TRBJ1-1; no definite D call. The CDR3 is made up of 14 amino acids. Trimming removed 4 bases from V and 5 bases from J, with 14 bases in between. Looked up from germline, CDR1 is WNHNN and CDR2 is SYGVQD (reference sequence). The CDR3 nucleotides are TGCGCCAGCAGTGGGACGCGTACCTTAACTGAAGCTTTCTTT. Translating gives CASSGTRTLTEAFF.

Turning to this clonotype: Possible read error: a much larger clone is one base away. The chain carries TRBV5-4 and TRBJ1-5, with D possibly matching TRBD1 (5 bases). Germline values: CDR1 SGHNT, CDR2 YYREEE (reference sequence). The CDR3 has 13 amino acids. CDR3 amino acids: CAISSGRGQPQHF. Here the CDR3 DNA reads TGTGCCATCAGCTCCGGACGGGGGCAGCCCCAGCATTTT.

This clonotype was seen repeatedly, ten times or more. V and J are TRBV3-1 and TRBJ1-4, with D possibly TRBD1 on 5 matching bases. In germline, CDR1 is LGHDT, CDR2 YNNKEL (reference sequence). The V end was cut by 5 bases, the J end by 6 bases, with 10 bases between. This CDR3 is built from 13 residues. CDR3 nucleotide sequence: TGTGCCAGCAGCTATTTGACAGATGAAAAACTGTTTTTT. Translating gives CASSYLTDEKLFF.

Note on this clonotype: This may be a read error: a much more frequent sequence differs by one nucleotide. V and J are TRBV29-1 and TRBJ2-1; possibly TRBD1 for D (6 bases). The CDR3 runs to 15 residues. CDR1 is SQVTM, CDR2 ANQGSEA, per germline. The CDR3 DNA follows: TGCAGCGCCGAACAGGGCGTCAAGGGATACAATGAGCGGTTCTTC. Its translation: CSAEQGVKGYNERFF.

There are a few counts of this clonotype. The chain couples TRBV6-5 to TRBJ2-7; TRBD2 matches at 9 bases. The CDR3 loop spans 15 amino acids. With V trimmed by 6 bases and J by 7 bases, 13 bases remained unmatched. Germline CDR1 is MNHEY and CDR2 is SVGAGI. The CDR3 protein is CASSRPSGIMGEQYF. CDR3 DNA sequence: TGTGCCAGCAGCCGCCCTAGCGGGATCATGGGAGAGCAGTACTTC.

This chain joins TRBV27 and TRBJ1-4; maybe TRBD1 (5 bases). The CDR3 is 15 residues long. Trimming took 3 bases from V and 2 from J, leaving 10 bases between them. The germline gives CDR1 MNHEY, CDR2 SMNVEV (reference sequence). The CDR3, as DNA: TGTGCCAGCAGTTTGGGGGGACGGACTAATGAAAAACTGTTTTTT. Translating it yields CASSLGGRTNEKLFF. Full variable domain (outside the CDR3, taken from reference TRBV27 and TRBJ1-4): EAQVTQNPRYLITVTGKKLTVTCSQNMNHEYMSWYRQDPGLGLRQIYYSMNVEVTDKGDVPEGYKVSRKEKRNFPLILESPSPNQTSLYFCASSLGGRTNEKLFFGSGTQLSVL.

This clonotype occurred many times. The chain employs TRBV29-1 and TRBJ1-2; the D gene is possibly TRBD1 (5 bases). The CDR3 is 13 amino acids. Germline V gene data show CDR1 as SQVTM and CDR2 as ANQGSEA. V was shortened by 5 bases and J by 4 bases, with 14 bases between the two germline ends. The DNA for the CDR3 is TGCAGCGTTATAGGGGAAGACGGCTATGGCTACACCTTC. Translation: CSVIGEDGYGYTF.

This clonotype was picked up many times. The rearrangement links TRBV27 to TRBJ1-4; D remains ambiguous. Germline-derived CDR1 and CDR2 are MNHEY and SMNVEV (reference sequence). Trimming removed 10 bases from V and 5 bases from J, with 17 bases in between. The CDR3 extends over 14 amino acids. CDR3: CATRLGGPNEKLFF. The CDR3 nucleotides are TGTGCCACCAGACTTGGAGGACCAAATGAAAAACTGTTTTTT. Using reference TRBV27 and TRBJ1-4 for the parts outside the CDR3, the full variable domain is EAQVTQNPRYLITVTGKKLTVTCSQNMNHEYMSWYRQDPGLGLRQIYYSMNVEVTDKGDVPEGYKVSRKEKRNFPLILESPSPNQTSLYFCATRLGGPNEKLFFGSGTQLSVL.

This clonotype appeared a few times. A much larger clonotype is one base distant, so this may be a read error. Here the CDR3 DNA reads TGTGCCAGCAGTGAAGCGCGGAGGGAGCAGTACTTC. It specifies CASSEARREQYF. The J gene is TRBJ2-7, the V gene TRBV6-1; D might be TRBD2 (5 bases). Germline V CDR1 and CDR2: MNHNS, SASEGT. Between the trimmed V and J ends, which lost 0 bases and 7 bases, there was a span of 7 bases. CDR3 size: 12 residues.

The table lists this clonotype with many counts. The V gene is TRBV12-5, the J gene TRBJ2-3; D is possibly TRBD1 or TRBD2 (6 bases each). The CDR3 totals 17 residues. The germline V gene has CDR1 LGHNT and CDR2 FRNRAP. Between the trimmed V and J ends, which lost 7 bases and 4 bases, there was a span of 24 bases. The CDR3 loop reads CASASPKGGLSADTQYF. For the CDR3, the DNA is TGTGCTAGTGCCTCCCCAAAGGGGGGCCTTTCGGCAGATACGCAGTATTTT.

This clonotype was counted at least ten times. This rearrangement joins TRBV29-1 to TRBJ2-5; 9 bases line up with TRBD1. This CDR3 has 16 amino acids. Trimming removed 2 bases from V and 5 bases from J; junction bases left unmatched: 12. Germline V gene sequence: CDR1 SQVTM, CDR2 ANQGSEA. As DNA, the CDR3 is TGCAGCGTTGAATTCCTAAGGGACAGGGCTGATGAGACCCAGTACTTC. Translation: CSVEFLRDRADETQYF.

Note on this clonotype: An end of the junction differs from the germline gene, which may be a read error. The rearrangement joins TRBV6-2 or TRBV6-3 to TRBJ1-5; D gene unclear. This CDR3 comprises 12 residues. Germline loops: CDR1 MNHEY, CDR2 SVGEGT. For the CDR3, the DNA is TGTGCCAGCAGCCCACCTAATCAGCCCAAGCATTTT. This translates into CASSPPNQPKHF.

In its sample, this clonotype was seen many times. J is TRBJ2-3 and V is TRBV7-8; D unresolved. CDR1 SGHVS and CDR2 FQNEAQ come from the germline V gene. V gave up 0 bases and J gave up 4 bases, with 8 bases separating them. The CDR3 covers 14 residues. The CDR3 DNA sequence: TGTGCCAGCAGCTTAGCTGGCGAAGCAGATACGCAGTATTTT. Translating gives CASSLAGEADTQYF.

This clonotype was recorded many times. Here the CDR3 DNA reads TGCGCCAGCAGCTTGTCACTAGCGGGGGAACCAGATACGCAGTATTTT. Its protein product is CASSLSLAGEPDTQYF. The V call is TRBV5-1, the J call TRBJ2-3, with 11 bases aligning to TRBD2. V was clipped by 1 base and J by 4 bases; unmatched bases: 5. Germline values: CDR1 SGHRS, CDR2 YFSETQ. The length of the CDR3 is 16 residues.

This clonotype was observed at least ten times. The chain uses TRBV10-3 and TRBJ1-6; 7 bases line up with TRBD1. The CDR3 loop spans 14 amino acids. Per the germline V gene, CDR1 is ENHRY and CDR2 is SYGVKD. Losses at the gene ends were 5 bases for V and 6 bases for J; bases not matched to a gene: 4. The CDR3 DNA sequence: TGTGCCATCAGTCCCGACAGGGCTAATTCACCCCTCCACTTT. It codes for CAISPDRANSPLHF.

This clonotype turned up a few times. V is TRBV7-2 and J is TRBJ2-3; a weak D match, TRBD1 (5 bases). This CDR3 comprises 16 residues. V was clipped by 5 bases and J by 3 bases, with 18 bases between them. CDR1 and CDR2 from the germline V gene are SGHTA and FQGNSA. The CDR3 here is CASSPHRRIPTDTQYF. CDR3 DNA: TGTGCCAGCAGCCCCCACAGGAGAATCCCGACAGATACGCAGTATTTT.